These 13 T cell receptor beta chains originate from one sample sequenced in a study of T-cell memory formation after mild COVID-19. TCRdb itself ran the 5' RACE reads through MiXCR, one entry per CDR3 protein. In the table there are roughly 220,000 distinct CDR3 sequences, over 9.5% of which are singletons. The sequenced material came from PBMCs or a T cell subset sorted from them (not recorded which). The receptors come from a man younger than 35 who had mild COVID-19 (a few samples of this study predate the infection). Cell type and time point are not known.

This clonotype was observed a few times. The V call is TRBV6-6, the J call TRBJ2-1, with D unresolved. Per germline, CDR1 MNHNY and CDR2 SVGAGI (reference sequence). This CDR3 comprises 13 residues. Trimming took 10 bases from V and 6 from J, leaving 16 bases between them. The DNA of the CDR3 is TGTGCCACGGGTAGTGCTTCGATCAATGAGCAGTTCTTC. Translated: CATGSASINEQFF.

This chain joins TRBV7-2 and TRBJ2-7; D remains ambiguous. The CDR3 has 14 residues. The V and J ends lost 3 bases and 2 bases respectively, with 11 bases between them. Germline lookup yields CDR1 SGHTA and CDR2 FQGNSA. Here the CDR3 reads CASSFSDLTYEQYF. The CDR3 coding sequence is TGTGCCAGCAGCTTTTCGGATCTGACCTACGAGCAGTACTTC. The whole variable domain, remainder taken from reference TRBV7-2 and TRBJ2-7, is GAGVSQSPSNKVTEKGKDVELRCDPISGHTALYWYRQSLGQGLEFLIYFQGNSAPDKSGLPSDRFSAERTGGSVSTLTIQRTQQEDSAVYLCASSFSDLTYEQYFGPGTRLTVT.

This clonotype was seen more than once but under ten times. The chain couples TRBV7-2 to TRBJ2-5; 10 bases fit TRBD2. Trimming cost V 1 base and J 2 bases; bases outside gene matches: 4. This CDR3 is built from 16 residues. The V gene's germline CDR1 is SGHTA and CDR2 FQGNSA. DNA for the CDR3: TGTGCCAGCAGCTTAGTAGCAGCGGGGGGGCAAGAGACCCAGTACTTC. This codes for CASSLVAAGGQETQYF.

V and J are TRBV4-1 and TRBJ2-2; a weak D match, TRBD1 (6 bases). V lost 0 bases and J lost 8, with 22 bases in between. Germline-derived CDR1 and CDR2 are MGHRA and YSYEKL. The CDR3 length is 18 residues. DNA of the CDR3: TGCGCCAGCAGCCAAGACAGGGGAGCCGGCCGAACCCGAGGGGAGCTGTTTTTT. This gives the protein CASSQDRGAGRTRGELFF.

Comment on this clonotype: One end of the junction is discordant with germline, which a read error may explain. The chain employs TRBV6-1 and TRBJ2-2, with D possibly TRBD2 on 5 matching bases. Germline V gene lookup returns CDR1 MNHNS and CDR2 SASEGT. The CDR3 runs 16 residues. The DNA for the CDR3 is TGTGCCAGCAGTGGCGGCCATCCCCCGAACACCGGGGAGCTGATTTTT. This encodes CASSGGHPPNTGELIF.

This clonotype was seen ten or more times. The germline gene is not matched at one end of the junction; a read error may be the cause. The chain recombines TRBV20-1 with TRBJ2-7; D is possibly TRBD1 or TRBD2 (5 bases each). Germline CDR1 DFQATT, CDR2 SNEGSKA (reference sequence). This CDR3 has 14 amino acids. DNA for the CDR3: TGCAGTGCCAGAGGGGAGAGTTTTCCCTACGAGCAGTACTTC. It translates to CSARGESFPYEQYF.

The sample holds a few counts of this clonotype. CDR3 sequence reads: CASLPRAGLSGDTIYF. CDR3 DNA: TGTGCCAGCCTACCCCGGGCAGGGCTCTCCGGTGACACCATATATTTT. The chain employs TRBV6-6 and TRBJ1-3; TRBD1 might be the D (5 bases). Trimming pared 8 bases from V and 8 bases from J, leaving 25 bases between. Looked up from germline, CDR1 is MNHNY and CDR2 is SVGAGI (reference sequence). The CDR3 has 16 amino acids.

In its sample, this clonotype was seen a few times. This chain links TRBV9 with TRBJ1-4; D not certain. The CDR3 runs 16 residues. Trimming stripped 4 bases from V and 0 bases from J, with 13 bases between. Germline V gene lookup returns CDR1 SGDLS and CDR2 YYNGEE. As DNA, the CDR3 is TGTGCCAGCAGCCCGCAGGATCCTGCAACTAATGAAAAACTGTTTTTT. The encoded protein is CASSPQDPATNEKLFF.

This chain joins TRBV29-1 and TRBJ2-5; TRBD1 is a possible D gene (6 bases). The CDR3 has 12 amino acids. V lost 3 bases to trimming and J lost 4 bases, with 9 bases between them. The V gene's germline CDR1 is SQVTM and CDR2 ANQGSEA. The CDR3 loop reads CSVDRGGETQYF. In DNA form, the CDR3 reads TGCAGCGTTGATCGAGGGGGAGAGACCCAGTACTTC.

J is TRBJ2-5 and V is TRBV9; 11 nucleotides align to TRBD1. Germline CDR1 and CDR2: SGDLS and YYNGEE. J gave up 9 bases and V 3 bases, and 10 bases lay outside the gene matches. This CDR3 is built from 15 residues. This CDR3 is CASSARTGGHEAQYF. DNA for the CDR3: TGTGCCAGCAGCGCGCGGACAGGGGGCCATGAAGCCCAGTACTTC. Using reference TRBV9 and TRBJ2-5 for the parts outside the CDR3, the full variable domain is DSGVTQTPKHLITATGQRVTLRCSPRSGDLSVYWYQQSLDQGLQFLIQYYNGEERAKGNILERFSAQQFPDLHSELNLSSLELGDSALYFCASSARTGGHEAQYFGPGTRLLVL.

This clonotype was counted a few times. V is TRBV2 and J is TRBJ1-3, with D possibly matching TRBD1 (5 bases). Deletions cut 7 bases from V and 1 base from J, with 29 bases between. Germline V gene data show CDR1 as SNHLY and CDR2 as FYNNEI. The CDR3 runs to 20 residues. CDR3: CASTPGAGRGLPSSGNTIYF. As DNA, the CDR3 is TGTGCCAGCACCCCCGGCGCCGGGCGGGGACTGCCATCTTCTGGAAACACCATATATTTT. The full variable domain, with the rest looked up from reference TRBV2 and TRBJ1-3, is EPEVTQTPSHQVTQMGQEVILRCVPISNHLYFYWYRQILGQKVEFLVSFYNNEISEKSEIFDDQFSVERPDGSNFTLKIRSTKLEDSAMYFCASTPGAGRGLPSSGNTIYFGEGSWLTVV.

The chain couples TRBV6-5 to TRBJ2-5; unclear D gene. Germline CDR1 MNHEY, CDR2 SVGAGI. With 2 bases removed from V and 4 bases from J, the gap between germline ends came to 8 bases. The CDR3 contains 13 residues. Here the CDR3 reads CASSYGAAETQYF. The CDR3 coding sequence is TGTGCCAGCAGTTACGGTGCGGCAGAGACCCAGTACTTC.

The chain couples TRBV6-2 or TRBV6-3 to TRBJ1-4; TRBD1 is a possible D gene (5 bases). Germline loops: CDR1 MNHEY, CDR2 SVGEGT. This CDR3 has 15 amino acids. Trimming removed 6 bases from V and 6 bases from J, with 17 bases in between. CDR3 sequence: CASSNPGSDDEKLFF. The CDR3 DNA reads as TGTGCCAGCAGCAATCCAGGGTCGGATGATGAAAAACTGTTTTTT.